Below are 2 T cell receptor beta chains sequenced from a single sample in a study of immune heterogeneity within non-small cell lung tumors. CDR3 of TCR beta was amplified by multiplex PCR that used 32 V and 13 J primers. TCRdb re-called the multiplex PCR reads through MiXCR, storing one row per CDR3 protein. The sample contains thousands of distinct CDR3 sequences, around 27% of which appear only once. Bulk tumor genomic DNA served as template, at roughly 600 ng per sample. Several biopsies were collected from each primary tumor during surgery. They were spaced as far apart as possible within the tumor mass. Enrolled patients presented with newly diagnosed, previously untreated non-small cell lung cancer and underwent curative surgery. Sequencing used lung tumor tissue. The receptors derive from a man in his sixties with non-small cell lung cancer.

This clonotype was detected a few times. The DNA of the CDR3 is TGTGCCAGCAGCCTCGGACAGCCGGGGGAGACCCAGTACTTC. Encoded protein: CASSLGQPGETQYF. This chain uses TRBV7-9 with TRBJ2-5; a possible D gene is TRBD1 (6 bases). V was pared by 5 bases and J by 5 bases, with 15 bases between. CDR1 SEHNR and CDR2 FQNEAQ come from the germline V gene (reference sequence). This CDR3 comprises 14 residues.

This clonotype was recorded a few times. CDR3 sequence: CAISESNRETQYF. Written as DNA, the CDR3 is TGTGCCATCAGTGAGTCGAACAGAGAGACCCAGTACTTC. The chain joins TRBV10-3 to TRBJ2-5; no definite D call. Trimming took 0 bases from V and 4 from J, leaving 6 bases between them. CDR1 and CDR2 from the germline V gene are ENHRY and SYGVKD. The CDR3 is made up of 13 amino acids.